This T cell receptor beta chain derives from a study of identical twins. This clonotype showed up many times. TCRdb itself ran the 5' RACE reads through MiXCR, one entry per CDR3 protein. The table lists a few hundred thousand distinct CDR3 sequences, roughly 9.8% of them singletons. Germline CDR1 is SNHLY and CDR2 is FYNNEI. The CDR3 extends over 16 amino acids. Losses at the gene ends were 8 bases for V and 4 bases for J; bases not matched to a gene: 11. The sample was also linked to a second study, of yellow fever vaccine responses in identical twins.

The sample consisted of CD8+ T cells sorted from blood. This sequence joins TRBV2 and TRBJ2-1, with 10 bases that match TRBD2. This receptor was taken from a woman between 18 and 30 years old in good health. The CDR3 DNA reads TGTGCCAGCCTCCTCAACGGACTAGCGGATTACAATGAGCAGTTCTTC. Translation gives CASLLNGLADYNEQFF.